Described below is a single T cell receptor beta chain sequence and its context. This record belongs to a study of blood T cell repertoires in COVID-19. Study background: COVID-19 samples from acute and convalescent phases originated in the United States, Italy and Spain.

Trimming cost V 1 base and J 6 bases, with 18 bases left between them. The length of the CDR3 is 17 residues. In germline, CDR1 is SGHAT, CDR2 FQNNGV. Cohort allocation depended upon clinical history that participants reported. Original analysis: Estimates of nucleated cell counts were drawn from the amplification of reference gene primers. The repertoire was sequenced with immunoSEQ multiplex PCR; TCRdb's copy has only in-frame clones and lacks some. Clone size and V and J calls were adopted from that table, with D and trimming inferred from the DNA. The sample yields hundreds of thousands of clones, 87% seen once.

The chain uses TRBV11-2 and TRBJ2-2; D is possibly TRBD2 (6 bases). The TCR was taken from a woman younger than 30 with acute COVID-19. The sample comprised PBMCs or T cells enriched from blood (not recorded which). The CDR3 is CASSLVRGIREPGELFF. The DNA for the CDR3 is TGTGCCAGCAGCTTAGTCCGCGGAATTCGGGAGCCCGGGGAGCTGTTTTTT.